The rows below give T cell receptor beta chains drawn from one sample of a study of graft-versus-host responses after intestinal transplantation. This table comes from immunoSEQ multiplex PCR, and its TCRdb copy is limited to in-frame clones, with some not included. The table records more than 15,000 clones, about nine tenths of them present only once. The source was bone marrow, collected about 130 days after transplant. The receptors were gathered from a human patient who received an intestinal transplant, so some T cells may come from the graft donor. Both conserved end residues are part of each CDR3. A D gene is named only where the DNA matches it firmly. Clone sizes are given selectively: once, few, many, or a class where the clone is expanded.

abundance: -; v_gene: TRBV7-6; j_gene: TRBJ1-4; d_gene: -; CDR3nt: TGTGCCAGCAGCTTAATCCCACAGTCAACTAATGAAAAACTGTTTTTT; CDR3aa: CASSLIPQSTNEKLFF
abundance: -; v_gene: TRBV5-6; j_gene: TRBJ2-6; d_gene: -; CDR3nt: TGTGCCAGCAGCTTTGGTCAAGTACCCGGGGCCAACGTCCTGACTTTC; CDR3aa: CASSFGQVPGANVLTF
abundance: once; v_gene: TRBV4-1; j_gene: TRBJ2-3; d_gene: TRBD2; CDR3nt: TGCGCCAGCAGCCAGGGGGTGGGAGCGGGGCCCCCTGGGGATACGCAGTATTTT; CDR3aa: CASSQGVGAGPPGDTQYF
abundance: once; v_gene: TRBV28; j_gene: TRBJ2-4; d_gene: -; CDR3nt: TGTGCCAGCAGTTGGGTGTGGGACAAAAACATTCAGTACTTC; CDR3aa: CASSWVWDKNIQYF
abundance: few; v_gene: TRBV9; j_gene: TRBJ2-1; d_gene: TRBD1; CDR3nt: TGTGCCAGCAGCGCAAACCGGGACAGACAGCGTGAGCAGTTCTTC; CDR3aa: CASSANRDRQREQFF
abundance: once; v_gene: TRBV6-1; j_gene: TRBJ2-5; d_gene: -; CDR3nt: TGTGCCAGCAGGGCAGGGGAGACCCAGTACTTC; CDR3aa: CASRAGETQYF
abundance: -; v_gene: TRBV4-1; j_gene: TRBJ2-7; d_gene: TRBD1; CDR3nt: TGCGCCAGCAGCCAAGCGGCGACAGGGGCCACCTACGAGCAGTACTTC; CDR3aa: CASSQAATGATYEQYF
abundance: -; v_gene: TRBV5-1; j_gene: TRBJ2-3; d_gene: -; CDR3nt: TGCGCCAGCAGCCCCTTCCCGGGAGTAGCCCCAGATACGCAGTATTTT; CDR3aa: CASSPFPGVAPDTQYF
abundance: -; v_gene: TRBV4-1; j_gene: TRBJ2-5; d_gene: TRBD1; CDR3nt: TGCGCCAGCAGCCAGAAGGCGACAGGGGAGCAGACCCAGTACTTC; CDR3aa: CASSQKATGEQTQYF
abundance: -; v_gene: TRBV5-6; j_gene: TRBJ2-7; d_gene: -; CDR3nt: TGTGCCAGCAGCTTTGGACGGAAGAACTCCTACGAGCAGTACTTC; CDR3aa: CASSFGRKNSYEQYF
abundance: -; v_gene: TRBV6-9; j_gene: TRBJ2-2; d_gene: -; CDR3nt: TGTGCCAGCAGGACTCTAAACACCGGGGAGCTGTTTTTT; CDR3aa: CASRTLNTGELFF
abundance: once; v_gene: TRBV4-1; j_gene: TRBJ1-2; d_gene: TRBD1; CDR3nt: TGCGCCAGCAGCCCCTATTGGACAGGGGGCGCTTTGGGCTACACCTTC; CDR3aa: CASSPYWTGGALGYTF
abundance: -; v_gene: TRBV9; j_gene: TRBJ1-1; d_gene: -; CDR3nt: TGTGCCAGCAGCGCGGGGACTCGGGTGAACACTGAAGCTTTCTTT; CDR3aa: CASSAGTRVNTEAFF
abundance: -; v_gene: TRBV11-2; j_gene: TRBJ2-1; d_gene: -; CDR3nt: TGTGCCACCAATGGTTGGGGCCTCAATGAGCAGTTCTTC; CDR3aa: CATNGWGLNEQFF
abundance: once; v_gene: TRBV27; j_gene: TRBJ2-7; d_gene: -; CDR3nt: TGTGCCAGCAGCCCGCGAATGGGGACCGTACTTGGAGAGCAGTACTTC; CDR3aa: CASSPRMGTVLGEQYF
abundance: -; v_gene: TRBV29-1; j_gene: TRBJ2-7; d_gene: TRBD1; CDR3nt: TGCAGCGTTGAGGTTACAGGGGGAATCTACGAGCAGTACTTC; CDR3aa: CSVEVTGGIYEQYF
abundance: few; v_gene: TRBV4-1; j_gene: TRBJ1-1; d_gene: TRBD1; CDR3nt: TGCGCCAGCAGCCAAGGGGACAGGGCGGGGACTGAAGCTTTCTTT; CDR3aa: CASSQGDRAGTEAFF
abundance: -; v_gene: TRBV19; j_gene: TRBJ1-1; d_gene: -; CDR3nt: TGTGCCAGTAGCCCCGAGGAGGGGAACACTGAAGCTTTCTTT; CDR3aa: CASSPEEGNTEAFF
abundance: -; v_gene: TRBV6-1; j_gene: TRBJ1-1; d_gene: TRBD1; CDR3nt: TGTGCCAGCACACAGGGGCTCGCCATGAACACTGAAGCTTTCTTT; CDR3aa: CASTQGLAMNTEAFF
abundance: -; v_gene: TRBV7-9; j_gene: TRBJ2-7; d_gene: TRBD2; CDR3nt: TGTGCCAGCAGCTTAGCACCGGGACTACCAGGGTACGAGCAGTACTTC; CDR3aa: CASSLAPGLPGYEQYF
abundance: -; v_gene: TRBV28; j_gene: TRBJ1-3; d_gene: -; CDR3nt: TGTGCCAGCAGTTTTTTTCAGGGAAGCTCTGGAAACACCATATATTTT; CDR3aa: CASSFFQGSSGNTIYF
abundance: -; v_gene: TRBV25-1; j_gene: TRBJ2-3; d_gene: -; CDR3nt: TGTGCCAGCAGTGAATTCGAGAGAACAGATACGCAGTATTTT; CDR3aa: CASSEFERTDTQYF
abundance: -; v_gene: TRBV5-4; j_gene: TRBJ2-2; d_gene: TRBD1; CDR3nt: TGTGCCAGCAGCCCCAGACAGGGATGGACCGGGGAGCTGTTTTTT; CDR3aa: CASSPRQGWTGELFF
abundance: -; v_gene: TRBV27; j_gene: TRBJ2-1; d_gene: -; CDR3nt: TGTGGGACTCACTACGGGAGTGAGCAGTTCTTC; CDR3aa: CGTHYGSEQFF
abundance: -; v_gene: TRBV6-1; j_gene: TRBJ1-2; d_gene: TRBD1; CDR3nt: TGTGCCAGCAGTGAGACAGGGACTCGGGACTATGGCTACACCTTC; CDR3aa: CASSETGTRDYGYTF
abundance: -; v_gene: TRBV7-8; j_gene: TRBJ1-1; d_gene: -; CDR3nt: TGTGCCAGCAGCTTATACGGGAACACTGAAGCTTTCTTT; CDR3aa: CASSLYGNTEAFF
abundance: -; v_gene: TRBV6-1; j_gene: TRBJ2-1; d_gene: -; CDR3nt: TGTGCCAGCAGTGAAGCCCCGACTGGGTACAATGAGCAGTTCTTC; CDR3aa: CASSEAPTGYNEQFF
abundance: few; v_gene: TRBV5-1; j_gene: TRBJ1-3; d_gene: -; CDR3nt: TGCGCCAGCAGCCCGAATATCGGGGGTCCCTCTGGAAACACCATATATTTT; CDR3aa: CASSPNIGGPSGNTIYF